A single sample is the source of the 8 T cell receptor beta chains below, sequenced in a study of blood T cell repertoires in COVID-19. Sequencing used immunoSEQ multiplex PCR; TCRdb keeps in-frame clones, though not all of them. The sample has 150,000 to 200,000 clones, 75% to 85% seen once; the top ten hold approximately 5.9%. The sample consisted of peripheral blood. The origin of the receptors is a woman aged 40 to 49 with COVID-19, enrolled during active disease.

The rearrangement links TRBV7-7 to TRBJ2-7, with D possibly TRBD1 on 6 matching bases. Germline assignment: CDR1 SSHAT and CDR2 FNYEAQ (reference sequence). This CDR3 contains 13 residues. V dropped 5 bases and J dropped 5 bases, with 13 bases sitting between them. The CDR3 DNA reads as TGTGCCAGCAGCCCTCCTGGGGACAACGAGCAGTACTTC. The encoded protein is CASSPPGDNEQYF.

The CDR3 DNA follows: TGTGCCAGCAGCCCCGAGTGGACTAGCAATCATCCGCAGTATTTT. Its translation is CASSPEWTSNHPQYF. The V call is TRBV5-5, the J call TRBJ2-3, with 8 bases aligning to TRBD2. The CDR3 contains 15 residues. CDR1 and CDR2 from the germline V gene are SGHKS and YYEKEE (reference sequence). Trimming removed 4 bases from V and 10 bases from J; junction bases left unmatched: 14.

CDR3 DNA: TGTGCCAGCAGTGGTACTAGCGGGAGTTGGCGGAATGAGCAGTTCTTC. This sequence encodes CASSGTSGSWRNEQFF. The chain links TRBV6-4 to TRBJ2-1; 11 nucleotides match TRBD2. With V trimmed by 4 bases and J by 7 bases, 9 bases remained unmatched. The CDR3 is 16 residues long. Germline CDR1 reads MRHNA; CDR2 reads SNTAGT.

The genes are TRBV30 and TRBJ1-2; 8 nucleotides align to TRBD1. Germline lookup yields CDR1 GTSNPN and CDR2 SVGIG (reference sequence). V trimming: 0 bases; J trimming: 7 bases; junction bases outside the gene matches: 10. The CDR3 extends over 15 amino acids. CDR3: CAWSVPQGARGGYTF. The CDR3 DNA is TGTGCCTGGAGTGTACCCCAGGGGGCGCGAGGTGGCTACACCTTC.

The gene calls are TRBV29-1 and TRBJ1-2; TRBD1 matches at 7 bases. Germline lookup yields CDR1 SQVTM and CDR2 ANQGSEA. V shed 6 bases, J shed 2 bases, and the junction held 9 bases outside the gene matches. This CDR3 comprises 14 residues. CDR3 nucleotide sequence: TGCAGCGTCGTCCCAGGGGGACGGAACTATGGCTACACCTTC. It is translated as CSVVPGGRNYGYTF.

The CDR3 protein is CASSQARGYGYTF. CDR3 sequence (DNA): TGTGCCAGCAGCCAAGCGAGAGGGTATGGCTACACCTTC. This sequence joins TRBV3-1 (or the pseudogene TRBV3-2) and TRBJ1-2; D unclear. V lost 1 base and J lost 5, with 8 bases in between. The CDR3 totals 13 residues. Germline loops: CDR1 LGHDT, CDR2 YNNKEL (reference sequence).

The table lists this clone with a few counts. The rearrangement joins TRBV6-5 to TRBJ2-1; TRBD2 aligns across 11 bases. Unmatched junction bases numbered 8, after V lost 6 bases and J lost 7 bases. Germline assignment: CDR1 MNHEY and CDR2 SVGAGI. CDR3 length equals 15 residues. This CDR3 reads CASRLAGGPVNEQFF. In DNA form, the CDR3 reads TGTGCCAGCAGGTTAGCGGGGGGGCCCGTTAATGAGCAGTTCTTC.

The genes are TRBV5-8 and TRBJ2-5; D not certain. The CDR3 contains 15 residues. Germline lookup yields CDR1 SGHTS and CDR2 YDEGEE. V dropped 0 bases and J dropped 1 base, with 10 bases sitting between them. CDR3 DNA sequence: TGTGCCAGCAGCTTGGGGCAGTCCTCCCAAGAGACCCAGTACTTC. As protein: CASSLGQSSQETQYF.